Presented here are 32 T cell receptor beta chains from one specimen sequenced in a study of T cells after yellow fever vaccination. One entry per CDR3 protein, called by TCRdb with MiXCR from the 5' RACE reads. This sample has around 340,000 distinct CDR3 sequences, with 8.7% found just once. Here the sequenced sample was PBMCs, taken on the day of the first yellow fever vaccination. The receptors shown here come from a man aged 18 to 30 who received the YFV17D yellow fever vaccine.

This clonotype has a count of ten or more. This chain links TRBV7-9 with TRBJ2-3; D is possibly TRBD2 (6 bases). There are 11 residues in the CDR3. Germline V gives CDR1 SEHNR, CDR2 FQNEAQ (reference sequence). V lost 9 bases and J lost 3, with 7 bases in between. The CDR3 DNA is TGTGCCAGGGAGGGAACAGATACGCAGTATTTT. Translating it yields CAREGTDTQYF.

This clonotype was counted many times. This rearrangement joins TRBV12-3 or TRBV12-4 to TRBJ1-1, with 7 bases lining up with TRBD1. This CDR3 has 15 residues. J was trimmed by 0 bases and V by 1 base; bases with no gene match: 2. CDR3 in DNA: TGTGCCAGCAGTTTAGAGACAGGGATGAACACTGAAGCTTTCTTT. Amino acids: CASSLETGMNTEAFF.

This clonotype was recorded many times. The CDR3 loop is CASSPGLADTDTQYF. CDR3 DNA sequence: TGTGCCAGCAGCCCCGGACTAGCGGACACAGATACGCAGTATTTT. The chain combines TRBV7-7 with TRBJ2-3, with 10 nucleotides matching TRBD2. The V segment lost 5 bases and the J segment 2 bases; nucleotides outside the gene matches: 4. Germline V gives CDR1 SSHAT, CDR2 FNYEAQ (reference sequence). The CDR3 has 15 amino acids.

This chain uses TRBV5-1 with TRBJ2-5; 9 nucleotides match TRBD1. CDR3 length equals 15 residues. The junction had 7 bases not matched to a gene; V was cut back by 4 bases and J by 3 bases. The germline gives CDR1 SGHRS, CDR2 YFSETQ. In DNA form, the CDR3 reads TGCGCCAGCAGCGCACCGGGACAGGGAGAAGAGACCCAGTACTTC. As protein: CASSAPGQGEETQYF. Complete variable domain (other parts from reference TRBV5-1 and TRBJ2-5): KAGVTQTPRYLIKTRGQQVTLSCSPISGHRSVSWYQQTPGQGLQFLFEYFSETQRNKGNFPGRFSGRQFSNSRSEMNVSTLELGDSALYLCASSAPGQGEETQYFGPGTRLLVL.

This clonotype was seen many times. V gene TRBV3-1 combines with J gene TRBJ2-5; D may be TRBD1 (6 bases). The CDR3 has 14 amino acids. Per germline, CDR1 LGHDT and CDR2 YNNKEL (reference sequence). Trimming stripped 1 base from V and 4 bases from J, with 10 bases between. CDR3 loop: CASSQGRRGETQYF. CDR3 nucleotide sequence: TGTGCCAGCAGCCAAGGGCGCAGGGGAGAGACCCAGTACTTC.

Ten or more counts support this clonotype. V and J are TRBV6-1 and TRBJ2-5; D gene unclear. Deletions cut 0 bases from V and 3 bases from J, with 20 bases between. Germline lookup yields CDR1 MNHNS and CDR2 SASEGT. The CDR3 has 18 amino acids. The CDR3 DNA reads TGTGCCAGCAGTGAAGCGTTTTTGAAGGCCGACAAAGAAGAGACCCAGTACTTC. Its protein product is CASSEAFLKADKEETQYF.

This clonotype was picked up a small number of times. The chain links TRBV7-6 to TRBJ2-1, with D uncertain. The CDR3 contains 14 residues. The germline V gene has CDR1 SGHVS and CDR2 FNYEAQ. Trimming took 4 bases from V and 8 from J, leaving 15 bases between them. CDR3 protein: CASSSTGQSDEQFF. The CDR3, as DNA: TGTGCCAGCAGCTCCACGGGCCAATCCGATGAGCAGTTCTTC.

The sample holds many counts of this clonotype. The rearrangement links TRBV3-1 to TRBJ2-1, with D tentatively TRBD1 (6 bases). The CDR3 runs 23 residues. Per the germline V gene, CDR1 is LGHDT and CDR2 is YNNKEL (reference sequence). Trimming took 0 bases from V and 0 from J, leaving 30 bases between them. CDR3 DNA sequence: TGTGCCAGCAGCCAAGAGGAGGCAGGGACAAGGACGAGCCTCTCGAGCTCCTACAATGAGCAGTTCTTC. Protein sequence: CASSQEEAGTRTSLSSSYNEQFF.

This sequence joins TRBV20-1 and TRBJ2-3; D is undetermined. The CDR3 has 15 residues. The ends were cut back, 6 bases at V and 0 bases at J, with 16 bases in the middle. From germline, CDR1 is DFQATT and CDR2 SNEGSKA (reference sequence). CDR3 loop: CSAPRPISSTDTQYF. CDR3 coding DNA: TGCAGTGCGCCTAGGCCCATCTCTAGCACAGATACGCAGTATTTT.

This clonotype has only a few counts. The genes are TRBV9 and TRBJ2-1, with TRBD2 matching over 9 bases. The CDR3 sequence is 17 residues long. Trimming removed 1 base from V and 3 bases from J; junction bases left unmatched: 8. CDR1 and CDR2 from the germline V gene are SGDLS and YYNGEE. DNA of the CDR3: TGTGCCAGCAGCGTATCCTATAGCGGGAGACTCTACAATGAGCAGTTCTTC. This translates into CASSVSYSGRLYNEQFF. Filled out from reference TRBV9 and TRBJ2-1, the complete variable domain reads DSGVTQTPKHLITATGQRVTLRCSPRSGDLSVYWYQQSLDQGLQFLIQYYNGEERAKGNILERFSAQQFPDLHSELNLSSLELGDSALYFCASSVSYSGRLYNEQFFGPGTRLTVL.

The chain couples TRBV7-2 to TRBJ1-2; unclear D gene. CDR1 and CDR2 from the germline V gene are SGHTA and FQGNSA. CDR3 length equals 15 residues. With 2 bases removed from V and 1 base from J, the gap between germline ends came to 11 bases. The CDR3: CASSLFGQINYGYTF. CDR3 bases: TGTGCCAGCAGCTTATTCGGCCAGATTAACTATGGCTACACCTTC.

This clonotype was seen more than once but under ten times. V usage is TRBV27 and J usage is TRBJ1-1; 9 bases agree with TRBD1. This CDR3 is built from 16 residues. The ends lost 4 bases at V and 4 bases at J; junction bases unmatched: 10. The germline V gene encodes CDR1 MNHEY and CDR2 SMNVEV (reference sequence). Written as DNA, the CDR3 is TGTGCCAGCAGTTCCACGGGACAGGGTCGGTTCACTGAAGCTTTCTTT. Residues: CASSSTGQGRFTEAFF.

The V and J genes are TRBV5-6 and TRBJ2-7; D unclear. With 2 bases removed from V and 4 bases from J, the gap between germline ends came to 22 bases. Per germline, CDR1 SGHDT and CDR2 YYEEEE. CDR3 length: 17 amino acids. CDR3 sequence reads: CASSFSSFIGVGYEQYF. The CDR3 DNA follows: TGTGCCAGCAGCTTCTCCAGTTTTATTGGGGTTGGGTACGAGCAGTACTTC.

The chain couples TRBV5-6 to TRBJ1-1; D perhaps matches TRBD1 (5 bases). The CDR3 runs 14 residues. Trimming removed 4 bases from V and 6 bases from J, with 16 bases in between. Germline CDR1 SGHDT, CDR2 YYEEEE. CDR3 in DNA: TGTGCCAGCAGCGCAACAAGGGGCGTCGCTGAAGCTTTCTTT. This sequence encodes CASSATRGVAEAFF.

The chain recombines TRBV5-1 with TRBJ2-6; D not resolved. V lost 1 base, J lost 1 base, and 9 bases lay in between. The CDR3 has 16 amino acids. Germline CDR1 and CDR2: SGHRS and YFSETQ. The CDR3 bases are TGCGCCAGCAGCTTGTTAATGGGGTCTGGGGCCAACGTCCTGACTTTC. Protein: CASSLLMGSGANVLTF.

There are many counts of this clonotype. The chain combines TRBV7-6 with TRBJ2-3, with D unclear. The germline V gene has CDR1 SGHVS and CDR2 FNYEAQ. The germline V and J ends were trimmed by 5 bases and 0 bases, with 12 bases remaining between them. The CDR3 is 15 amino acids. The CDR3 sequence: CASSPVEGSTDTQYF. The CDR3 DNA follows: TGTGCCAGCAGCCCAGTGGAAGGGAGCACAGATACGCAGTATTTT.

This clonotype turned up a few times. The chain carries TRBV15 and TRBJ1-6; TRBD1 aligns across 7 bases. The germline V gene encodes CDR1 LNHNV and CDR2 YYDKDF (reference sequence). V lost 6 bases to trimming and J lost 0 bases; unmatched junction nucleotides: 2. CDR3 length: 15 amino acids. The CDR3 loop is CATRTGTSYNSPLHF. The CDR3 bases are TGTGCCACCAGGACAGGGACCTCCTATAATTCACCCCTCCACTTT.

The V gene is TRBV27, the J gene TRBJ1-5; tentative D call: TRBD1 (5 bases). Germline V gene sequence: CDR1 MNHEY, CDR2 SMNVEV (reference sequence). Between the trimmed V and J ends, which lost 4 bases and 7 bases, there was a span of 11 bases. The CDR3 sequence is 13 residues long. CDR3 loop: CASSSRWDQPQHF. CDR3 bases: TGTGCCAGCAGTTCCCGGTGGGACCAGCCCCAGCATTTT.

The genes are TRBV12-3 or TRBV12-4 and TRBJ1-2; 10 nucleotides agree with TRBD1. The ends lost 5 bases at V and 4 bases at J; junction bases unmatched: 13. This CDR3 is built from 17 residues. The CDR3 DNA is TGTGCCAGCAGTACCGATCCGGTGGGACAGGGGACCTATGGCTACACCTTC. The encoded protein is CASSTDPVGQGTYGYTF.

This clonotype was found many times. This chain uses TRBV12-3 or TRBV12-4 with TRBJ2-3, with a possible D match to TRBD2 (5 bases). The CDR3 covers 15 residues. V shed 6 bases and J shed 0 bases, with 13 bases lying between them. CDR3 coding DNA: TGTGCCAGCAGCTCAATAGCGACTAGCACAGATACGCAGTATTTT. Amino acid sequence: CASSSIATSTDTQYF.

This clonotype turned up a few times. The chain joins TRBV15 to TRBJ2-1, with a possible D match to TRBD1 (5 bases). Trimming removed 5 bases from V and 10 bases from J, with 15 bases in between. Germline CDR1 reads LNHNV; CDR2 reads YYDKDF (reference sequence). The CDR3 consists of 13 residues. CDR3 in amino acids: CATSEIDSWEQFF. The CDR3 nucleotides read TGTGCCACCAGCGAGATCGACAGCTGGGAGCAGTTCTTC.

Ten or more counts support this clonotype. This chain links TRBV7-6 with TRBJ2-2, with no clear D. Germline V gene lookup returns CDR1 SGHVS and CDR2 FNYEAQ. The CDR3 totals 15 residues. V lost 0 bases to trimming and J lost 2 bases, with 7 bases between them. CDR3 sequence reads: CASSLASGNTGELFF. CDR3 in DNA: TGTGCCAGCAGCTTAGCGTCGGGTAACACCGGGGAGCTGTTTTTT. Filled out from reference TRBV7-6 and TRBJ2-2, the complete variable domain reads GAGVSQSPRYKVTKRGQDVALRCDPISGHVSLYWYRQALGQGPEFLTYFNYEAQQDKSGLPNDRFSAERPEGSISTLTIQRTEQRDSAMYRCASSLASGNTGELFFGEGSRLTVL.

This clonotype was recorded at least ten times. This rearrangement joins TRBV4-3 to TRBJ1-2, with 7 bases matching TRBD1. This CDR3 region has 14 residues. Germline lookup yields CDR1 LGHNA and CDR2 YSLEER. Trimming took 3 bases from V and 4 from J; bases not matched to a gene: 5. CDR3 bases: TGCGCCAGCAGCCAGTCACAGGGGAGCTATGGCTACACCTTC. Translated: CASSQSQGSYGYTF.

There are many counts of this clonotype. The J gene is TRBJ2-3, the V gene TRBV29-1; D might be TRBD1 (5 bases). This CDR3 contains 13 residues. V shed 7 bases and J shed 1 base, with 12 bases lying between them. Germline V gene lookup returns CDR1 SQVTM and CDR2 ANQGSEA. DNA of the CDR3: TGCAGCGCGTCTGACAGCCGCACAGATACGCAGTATTTT. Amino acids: CSASDSRTDTQYF.

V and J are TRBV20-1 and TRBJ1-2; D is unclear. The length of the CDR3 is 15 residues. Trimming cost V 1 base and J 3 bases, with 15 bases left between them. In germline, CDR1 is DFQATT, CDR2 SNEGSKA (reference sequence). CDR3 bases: TGCAGTGCTAGAGGATTCGGCAGGTCTGACTATGGCTACACCTTC. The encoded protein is CSARGFGRSDYGYTF.

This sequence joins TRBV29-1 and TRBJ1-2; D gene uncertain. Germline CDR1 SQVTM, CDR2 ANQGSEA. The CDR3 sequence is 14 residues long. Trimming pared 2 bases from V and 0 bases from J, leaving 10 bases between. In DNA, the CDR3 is TGCAGCGTTGAAATCCAGACCGCTAACTATGGCTACACCTTC. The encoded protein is CSVEIQTANYGYTF. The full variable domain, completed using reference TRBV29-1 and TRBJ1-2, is SAVISQKPSRDICQRGTSLTIQCQVDSQVTMMFWYRQQPGQSLTLIATANQGSEATYESGFVIDKFPISRPNLTFSTLTVSNMSPEDSSIYLCSVEIQTANYGYTFGSGTRLTVV.

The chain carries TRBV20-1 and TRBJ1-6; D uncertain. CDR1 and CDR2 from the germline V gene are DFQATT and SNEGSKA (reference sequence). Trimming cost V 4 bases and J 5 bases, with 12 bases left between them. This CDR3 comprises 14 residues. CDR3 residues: CSATYSVNNSPLHF. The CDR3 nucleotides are TGCAGTGCTACTTACAGCGTCAATAATTCACCCCTCCACTTT.

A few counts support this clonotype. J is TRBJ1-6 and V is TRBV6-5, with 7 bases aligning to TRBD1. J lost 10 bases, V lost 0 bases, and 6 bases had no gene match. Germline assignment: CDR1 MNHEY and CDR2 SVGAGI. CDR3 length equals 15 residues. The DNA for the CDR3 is TGTGCCAGCAGTTACTCCGGGACAGTCGGGTCACCCCTCCACTTT. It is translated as CASSYSGTVGSPLHF.

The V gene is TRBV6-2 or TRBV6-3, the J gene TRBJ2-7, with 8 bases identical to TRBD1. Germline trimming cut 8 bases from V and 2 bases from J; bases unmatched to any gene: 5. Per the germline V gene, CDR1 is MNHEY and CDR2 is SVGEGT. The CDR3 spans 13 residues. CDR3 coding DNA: TGTGCCAGCGGGGCCAGGGGGCCCTACGAGCAGTACTTC. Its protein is CASGARGPYEQYF.

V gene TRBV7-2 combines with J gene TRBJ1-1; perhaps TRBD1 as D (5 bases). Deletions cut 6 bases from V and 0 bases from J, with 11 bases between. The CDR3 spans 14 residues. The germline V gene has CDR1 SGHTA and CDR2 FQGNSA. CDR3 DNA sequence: TGTGCCAGCAGTACGGGACTTGTGAACACTGAAGCTTTCTTT. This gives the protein CASSTGLVNTEAFF.

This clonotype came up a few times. CDR3 residues: CSVEVPGTETQYF. CDR3 nucleotide sequence: TGCAGCGTTGAGGTCCCAGGGACGGAGACCCAGTACTTC. The chain links TRBV29-1 to TRBJ2-5; D possibly uses TRBD1 or TRBD2 (5 bases each). Per germline, CDR1 SQVTM and CDR2 ANQGSEA. This CDR3 region has 13 residues. V lost 3 bases to trimming and J lost 5 bases, with 13 bases between them.

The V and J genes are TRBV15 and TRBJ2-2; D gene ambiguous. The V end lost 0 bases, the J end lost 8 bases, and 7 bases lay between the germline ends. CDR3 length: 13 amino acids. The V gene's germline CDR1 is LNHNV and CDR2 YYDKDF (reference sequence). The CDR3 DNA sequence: TGTGCCACCAGCAGAGATATAAAGGGGGAGCTGTTTTTT. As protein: CATSRDIKGELFF.